This T cell receptor beta chain comes out of a study of Ad26.COV2.S vaccination and SARS-CoV-2 variants. The CDR3 length is 15 residues. V dropped 6 bases and J dropped 1 base, with 13 bases sitting between them. Looked up from germline, CDR1 is MNHEY and CDR2 is SVGAGI. Repertoires were generated with immunoSEQ multiplex PCR, while TCRdb's copy carries only in-frame clones and drops some. Among some 190,000 clones, 87% were seen once, and the ten largest hold under 7.5%. Findings of the study overall: Analyses that measured TCR breadth and depth may have underestimated total T cell responses. It was found that vaccine and placebo recipients had similar non-spike TCR breadth.

Concerning this clone: Antigen unknown.

The sample in question was peripheral blood, obtained after recovery from COVID-19. This receptor was obtained from a human donor who had recovered from COVID-19. The genes are TRBV6-5 and TRBJ2-1, with D perhaps given as TRBD1 or TRBD2 (5 bases each). The CDR3 region has the DNA TGTGCCAGCAGGCTACTGGGACGGTCCTACAATGAGCAGTTCTTC. Protein: CASRLLGRSYNEQFF.